The clone carrying this T cell receptor (beta chain) occurred many times. What it binds is unknown. Germline is not matched at one junction end, which may reflect a read error. This entry belongs to a study of Graves' ophthalmopathy and Graves' hyperthyroidism. Points from the study as a whole: Blood also carried most expanded thyroid clonotypes exceeding 0.001 frequency. For separating ophthalmopathy from stable hyperthyroidism, a 13-signature model gave 85% to 90% sensitivity and roughly 77% specificity. The model predicted ophthalmopathy progression with about 69% sensitivity and approximately 72% specificity.

Germline CDR1 reads SGHTA; CDR2 reads FQGNSA. The CDR3 extends over 15 amino acids. The authors amplified TCR beta CDR3 regions from RNA transcripts. HTBI primers were employed in first-round RT-PCR, then a second-round multiplex PCR followed. MiXCR was run by TCRdb on the multiplex PCR reads, yielding one entry per CDR3 protein. The repertoire holds approximately 640,000 distinct CDR3 sequences, with about 40% as singletons. All donors with ophthalmopathy were recorded as having moderate-to-severe activity, CAS ≥3, NOSPECS ≥4 and a duration under 3 months. The sequencing input was peripheral blood. The TCR comes from an adult man with Graves' ophthalmopathy. The rearrangement joins TRBV7-2 to TRBJ1-2, with TRBD1 matching over 9 bases. CDR3 loop: CASTLKTGGNYGYTF. The CDR3 region has the DNA TGTGCCAGCACCTTAAAGACAGGGGGGAACTATGGCTACACCTTC.